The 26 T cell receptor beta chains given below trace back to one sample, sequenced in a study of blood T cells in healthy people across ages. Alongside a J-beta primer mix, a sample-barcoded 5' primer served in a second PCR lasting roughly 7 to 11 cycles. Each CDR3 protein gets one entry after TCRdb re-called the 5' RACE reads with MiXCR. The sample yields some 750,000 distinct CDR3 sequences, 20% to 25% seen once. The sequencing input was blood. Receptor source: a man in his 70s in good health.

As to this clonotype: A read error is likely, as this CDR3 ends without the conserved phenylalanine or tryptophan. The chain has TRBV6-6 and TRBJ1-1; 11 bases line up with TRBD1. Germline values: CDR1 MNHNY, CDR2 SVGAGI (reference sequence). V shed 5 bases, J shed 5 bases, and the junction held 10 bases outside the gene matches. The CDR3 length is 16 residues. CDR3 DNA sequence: TGTGCCAGCAGTCAGGCGAGGACAGGGGGCTCGACTGAAGCTTTCTCT. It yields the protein CASSQARTGGSTEAFS.

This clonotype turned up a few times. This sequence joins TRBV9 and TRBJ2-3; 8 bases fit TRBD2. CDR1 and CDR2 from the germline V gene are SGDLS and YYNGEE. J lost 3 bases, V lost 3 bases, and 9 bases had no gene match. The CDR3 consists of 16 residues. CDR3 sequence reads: CASSGREREWTDTQYF. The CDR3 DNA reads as TGTGCCAGCAGCGGAAGGGAGCGGGAGTGGACAGATACGCAGTATTTT.

CDR3 in DNA: TGTGCCAGCAGTTACACCGGACCCGATGGGCCTAGAAACACCATATATTTT. Translated: CASSYTGPDGPRNTIYF. The J gene is TRBJ1-3, the V gene TRBV6-2 or TRBV6-3; unclear D gene. Germline V gene data show CDR1 as MNHEY and CDR2 as SVGEGT. The CDR3 has 17 residues. Trimming took off 2 bases at V and 5 bases at J, with 19 bases between the two ends.

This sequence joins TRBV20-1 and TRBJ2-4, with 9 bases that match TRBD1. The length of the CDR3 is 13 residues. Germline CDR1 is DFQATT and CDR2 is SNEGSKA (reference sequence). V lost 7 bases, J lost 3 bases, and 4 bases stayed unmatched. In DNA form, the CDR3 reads TGCAGTGGCGGGACAGGGAGCAAAAACATTCAGTACTTC. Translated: CSGGTGSKNIQYF.

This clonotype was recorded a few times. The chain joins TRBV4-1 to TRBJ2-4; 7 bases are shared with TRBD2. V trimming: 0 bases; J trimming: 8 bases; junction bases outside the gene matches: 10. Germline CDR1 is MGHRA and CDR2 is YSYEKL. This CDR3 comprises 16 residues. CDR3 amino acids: CASSQDLTAGIYIQYF. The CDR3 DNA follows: TGCGCCAGCAGCCAAGATTTGACAGCGGGAATTTACATTCAGTACTTC.

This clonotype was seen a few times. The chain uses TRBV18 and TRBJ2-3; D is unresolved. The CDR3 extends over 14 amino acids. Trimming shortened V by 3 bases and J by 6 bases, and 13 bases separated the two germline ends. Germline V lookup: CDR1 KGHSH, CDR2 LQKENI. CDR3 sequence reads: CASSPTAGFDTQYF. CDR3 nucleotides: TGTGCCAGCTCACCTACAGCCGGCTTTGATACGCAGTATTTT.

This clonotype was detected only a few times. CDR3 DNA sequence: TGTGCCAGCAGTTTGCCGAGGGGACAGGGGCATGGCTACACCTTC. Residues: CASSLPRGQGHGYTF. This rearrangement joins TRBV28 to TRBJ1-2; 10 nucleotides match TRBD1. The CDR3 covers 15 residues. The J segment lost 6 bases and the V segment lost 3 bases, leaving 7 bases of the junction unmatched. Germline V gives CDR1 MDHEN, CDR2 SYDVKM.

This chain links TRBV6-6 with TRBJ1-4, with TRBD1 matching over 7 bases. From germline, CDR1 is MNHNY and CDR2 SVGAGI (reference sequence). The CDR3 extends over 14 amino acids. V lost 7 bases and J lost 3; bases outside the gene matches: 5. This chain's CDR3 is CASTQGGSNEKLFF. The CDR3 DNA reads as TGTGCCAGCACCCAGGGGGGGTCTAATGAAAAACTGTTTTTT.

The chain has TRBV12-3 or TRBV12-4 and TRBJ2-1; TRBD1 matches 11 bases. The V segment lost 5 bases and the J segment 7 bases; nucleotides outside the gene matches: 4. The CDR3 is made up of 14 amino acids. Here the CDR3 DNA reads TGTGCCAGCAGTCAGGGACAGGGGGTTAATGAGCAGTTCTTC. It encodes CASSQGQGVNEQFF.

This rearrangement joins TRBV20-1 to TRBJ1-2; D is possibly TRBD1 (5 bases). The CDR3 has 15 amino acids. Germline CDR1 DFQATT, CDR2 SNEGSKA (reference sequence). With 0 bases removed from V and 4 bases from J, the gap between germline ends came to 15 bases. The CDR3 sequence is CSARDVGGVGYGYTF. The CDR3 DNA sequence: TGCAGTGCTAGAGATGTTGGAGGGGTAGGCTATGGCTACACCTTC.

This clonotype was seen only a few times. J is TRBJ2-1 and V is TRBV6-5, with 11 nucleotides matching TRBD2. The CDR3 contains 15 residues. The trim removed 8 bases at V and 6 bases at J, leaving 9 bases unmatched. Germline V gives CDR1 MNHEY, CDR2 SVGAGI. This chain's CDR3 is CASFKGTSGSNEQFF. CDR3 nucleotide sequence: TGTGCCAGCTTTAAAGGGACTAGCGGTAGCAATGAGCAGTTCTTC.

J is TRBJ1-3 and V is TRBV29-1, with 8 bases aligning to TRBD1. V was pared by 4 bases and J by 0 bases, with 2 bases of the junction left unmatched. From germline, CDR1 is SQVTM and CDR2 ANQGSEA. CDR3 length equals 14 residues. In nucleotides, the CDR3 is TGCAGCGTTGGGACAGGGCCCTCTGGAAACACCATATATTTT. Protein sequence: CSVGTGPSGNTIYF.

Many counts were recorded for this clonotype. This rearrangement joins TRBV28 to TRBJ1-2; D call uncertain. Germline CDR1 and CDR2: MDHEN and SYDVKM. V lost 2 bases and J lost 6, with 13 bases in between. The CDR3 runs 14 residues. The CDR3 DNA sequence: TGTGCCAGCAGTTTAATCTGGGGTTGGGATGGCTACACCTTC. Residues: CASSLIWGWDGYTF.

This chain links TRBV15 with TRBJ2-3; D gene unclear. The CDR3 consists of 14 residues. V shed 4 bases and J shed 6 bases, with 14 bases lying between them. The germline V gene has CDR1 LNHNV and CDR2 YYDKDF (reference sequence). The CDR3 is CATSTRLGTDTQYF. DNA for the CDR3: TGTGCCACCAGCACCCGGTTAGGAACCGATACGCAGTATTTT.

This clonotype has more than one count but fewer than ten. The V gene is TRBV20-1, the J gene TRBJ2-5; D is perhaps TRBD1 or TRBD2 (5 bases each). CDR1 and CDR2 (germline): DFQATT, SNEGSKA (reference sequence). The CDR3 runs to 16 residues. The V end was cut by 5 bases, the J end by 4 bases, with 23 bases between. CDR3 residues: CSAGGRGWFGAETQYF. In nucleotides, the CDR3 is TGCAGTGCTGGAGGCCGAGGATGGTTTGGGGCAGAGACCCAGTACTTC.

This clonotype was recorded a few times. The CDR3: CASSHLSSDYGYTF. DNA of the CDR3: TGTGCCAGCAGCCACTTATCGAGCGACTATGGCTACACCTTC. The V and J genes are TRBV3-1 and TRBJ1-2; no firm D call. The germline CDR1 and CDR2 sequences are LGHDT and YNNKEL (reference sequence). V lost 3 bases, J lost 3 bases, and 11 bases lay in between. The length of the CDR3 is 14 residues.

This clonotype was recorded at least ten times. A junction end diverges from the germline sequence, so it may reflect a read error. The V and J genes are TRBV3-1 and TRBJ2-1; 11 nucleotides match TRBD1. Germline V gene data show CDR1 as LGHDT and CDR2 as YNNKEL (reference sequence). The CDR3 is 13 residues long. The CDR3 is CASSRTGGYEQFF. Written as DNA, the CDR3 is TGTGCCAGCAGCAGGACAGGGGGCTATGAACAGTTCTTC.

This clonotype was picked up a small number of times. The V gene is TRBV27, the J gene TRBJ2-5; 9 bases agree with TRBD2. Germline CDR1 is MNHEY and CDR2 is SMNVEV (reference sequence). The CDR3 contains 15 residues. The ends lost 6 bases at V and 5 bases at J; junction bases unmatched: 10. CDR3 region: CASSSRGLASETQYF. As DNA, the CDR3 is TGTGCCAGCAGCTCTCGCGGACTAGCGAGTGAGACCCAGTACTTC.

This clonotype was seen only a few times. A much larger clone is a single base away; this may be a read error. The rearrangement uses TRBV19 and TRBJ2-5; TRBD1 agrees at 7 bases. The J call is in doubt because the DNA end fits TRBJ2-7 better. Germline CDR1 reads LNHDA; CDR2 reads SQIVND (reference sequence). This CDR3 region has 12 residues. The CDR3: CTSGQDSYEQYF. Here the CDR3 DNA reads TGTACCAGCGGACAGGACTCCTACGAGCAGTACTTC.

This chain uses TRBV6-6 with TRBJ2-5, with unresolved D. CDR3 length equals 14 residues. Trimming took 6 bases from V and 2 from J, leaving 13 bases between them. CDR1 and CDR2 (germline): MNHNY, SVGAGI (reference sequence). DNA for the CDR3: TGTGCCAGCAGGGACGGAGCCACACAAGAGACCCAGTACTTC. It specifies CASRDGATQETQYF.

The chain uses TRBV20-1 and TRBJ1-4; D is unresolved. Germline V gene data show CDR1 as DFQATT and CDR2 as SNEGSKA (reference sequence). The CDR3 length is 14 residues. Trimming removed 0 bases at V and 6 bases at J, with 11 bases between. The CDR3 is CSARDFQEDEKLFF. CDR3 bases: TGCAGTGCTAGAGATTTCCAGGAGGATGAAAAACTGTTTTTT.

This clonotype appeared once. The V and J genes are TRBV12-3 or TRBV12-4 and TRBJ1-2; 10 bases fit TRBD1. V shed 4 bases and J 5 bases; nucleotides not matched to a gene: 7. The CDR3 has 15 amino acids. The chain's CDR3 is CASSSWDRGPYGYTF. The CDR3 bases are TGTGCCAGCAGTTCTTGGGACAGGGGACCTTATGGCTACACCTTC.

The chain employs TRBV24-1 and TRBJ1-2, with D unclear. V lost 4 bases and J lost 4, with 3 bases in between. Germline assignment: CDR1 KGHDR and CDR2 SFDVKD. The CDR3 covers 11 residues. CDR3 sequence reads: CATSDLYGYTF. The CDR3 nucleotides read TGTGCCACCAGTGACCTCTATGGCTACACCTTC.

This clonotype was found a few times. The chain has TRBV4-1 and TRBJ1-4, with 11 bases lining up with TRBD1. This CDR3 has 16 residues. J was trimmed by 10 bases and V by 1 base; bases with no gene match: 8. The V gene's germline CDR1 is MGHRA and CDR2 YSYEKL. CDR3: CASSQAWDRGRPKLFF. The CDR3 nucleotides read TGCGCCAGCAGCCAAGCTTGGGACAGGGGGAGGCCAAAACTGTTTTTT.

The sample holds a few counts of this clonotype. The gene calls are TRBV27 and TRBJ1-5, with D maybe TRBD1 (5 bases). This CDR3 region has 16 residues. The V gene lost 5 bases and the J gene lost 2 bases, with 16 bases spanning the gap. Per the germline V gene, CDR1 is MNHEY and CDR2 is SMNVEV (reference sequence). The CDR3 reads CASSPLGGAGNQPQHF. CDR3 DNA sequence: TGTGCCAGCAGTCCCCTGGGGGGTGCGGGCAATCAGCCCCAGCATTTT.

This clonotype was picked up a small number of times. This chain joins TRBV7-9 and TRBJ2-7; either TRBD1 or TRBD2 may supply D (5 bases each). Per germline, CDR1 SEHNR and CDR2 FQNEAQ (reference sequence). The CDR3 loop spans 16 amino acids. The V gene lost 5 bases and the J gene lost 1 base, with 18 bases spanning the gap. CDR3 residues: CASSPQDSPPSYEQYV. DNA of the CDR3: TGTGCCAGCAGCCCACAGGACTCACCACCATCCTACGAGCAGTACGTC.